This TCR beta chain was identified during a study of cytomegalovirus exposure and HLA in healthy donors. Study-wide results and limits: With later analysis, a missense DCLRE1C variant became linked to TCR beta V- and J-gene trimming.

CDR3 size: 15 residues. The V and J ends lost 4 bases and 4 bases, in that order; junction bases with no gene match: 3. Germline CDR1 is ENHRY and CDR2 is SYGVKD. A remark on this clone: Its target is not known.

13 Jbeta primers and 60 Vbeta primers were used for the PCR. Clones were read by immunoSEQ multiplex PCR, and TCRdb kept only the in-frame ones, dropping some. The repertoire holds 95,000 to 150,000 clones, with 74% as singletons. The TCR sequence derives from a woman between 50 and 59 years old in good health and CMV-seropositive. The sample consisted of PBMCs. This rearrangement joins TRBV10-3 to TRBJ2-6, with 8 bases aligning to TRBD2. The CDR3 sequence: CAISGAGAGANVLTF. The CDR3 region has the DNA TGTGCCATCAGTGGAGCGGGGGCCGGGGCCAACGTCCTGACTTTC.